This TCR beta chain was captured by sequencing in a study of shared clonotypes between healthy human individuals (dated by TCRdb to the early 2020s). General notes on the study: A couple of women and a few men aged 18 to 49 years were included in the cohort. To estimate repertoire size and how much clonotype sharing occurs between individuals, the study deeply sequenced the blood TCR repertoires of five healthy adults. Different laboratories and diverse techniques were used to prepare libraries and sequence TCR repertoires, to increase sequencing depth and limit assay-specific biases. Each donor's leukapheresis produced roughly between roughly 0.85 and 9 billion PBMCs.

Using the deep immunoSEQ assay, TCR CDR3 regions were amplified from genomic DNA by multiplex PCR. For each cell subset, the extracted genomic DNA was distributed evenly across all wells of several immunoSEQ 96-well plates, and each plate served as one replicate. For unsorted PBMC, each replicate PCR was loaded with around 300 ng genomic DNA, equivalent to 30,000 or so T cell genomes. Genomic DNA from unsorted PBMC was sequenced over ten immunoSEQ deep assay plates. The purified libraries were quantified using a Qubit 3.0 fluorometer, sized with a Bioanalyzer 2100, and then quantified again using the KAPA Library Quantification kit. Every immunoSEQ 96-well plate was sequenced on a separate single-read 150-cycle Illumina NextSeq 550 flow cell. The authors' analysis ran thus. The immunoSEQ output contained only junctional sequences without quality scores, so filtering could not match that applied to full-length reads. To assign V/J genes and CDR3, sequences were annotated against IMGT germline references using PyIR, a Python wrapper for IgBLAST v1.9. Reads were filtered out if the reads had weak V/J assignments (E-value above 1e-6), no CDR3, stop codons, out-of-frame junctions, or ambiguous translated residues. V3J clonotypes were defined as sequences sharing an identical inferred V gene, J gene, and CDR3 amino acid sequence. The percentage overlap between two repertoires was calculated by dividing the number of shared unique clonotypes by the size of the smaller repertoire. Repertoire richness was assessed with RTK rarefaction, the Chao1 estimator, and Recon v2.1 estimates of unobserved clonotypes. TCRdb carries this immuneACCESS record with in-frame sequences only. Its versions omit some clonotypes, under half of them owing to an unresolved V gene in the studies checked, with the rest unexplained. The V and J calls and the clone size are those of that table, but D and trimming were determined from the DNA. This sample comprises around 510,000 clones, roughly 79% of them detected only once. The ten top clones hold around 12% of the sample.

Healthy HIV-negative adults with no recently reported acute infections or vaccinations were included as donors. All donors were Caucasian adults living in Nashville, Tennessee, USA. For unsorted samples, about 90 million PBMCs were counted, and genomic DNA was extracted using the QIAamp DNA Blood Mini kit. Blood was collected by leukapheresis, and PBMCs were isolated by Ficoll-Histopaque density gradient centrifugation and then cryopreserved in liquid nitrogen vapor phase. The CDR3 spans 15 residues, from the cysteine through the phenylalanine. Only CDR3 DNA remains: 45 bases, in frame from the first base. The junction shows trimming of 2 bases on V and 8 bases on J, plus 15 bases between the germline ends. Based on the germline V gene (reference sequence), the CDR1 and CDR2 sequences are MNHEY and SMNVEV. Study-wide findings and limitations: Pairwise subsampling indicated that sequencing depth was expected to affect the degree of clonotype sharing among donors. Sampling was limited to blood, and TCR repertoires in tissue likely differ from TCR repertoires in blood. The genetic and exposure-history diversity represented was limited by the small number of donors.

This clone was seen only once. There is no known antigen for this receptor. The input lacks base qualities; no much larger clone sits a single base away. This chain joins TRBV27 to TRBJ1-4; the D region possibly corresponds to TRBD1 (6 bases align). The sample was PBMCs. The sequence came from a woman in her forties in good health. Some clones in this sample may be carry-over from other donors' samples. The nucleotide sequence reads as follows: TGTGCCAGCAGTTTAACCGGGGGCCCTCTGGAAAAACTGTTTTTT. This sequence encodes CASSLTGGPLEKLFF.